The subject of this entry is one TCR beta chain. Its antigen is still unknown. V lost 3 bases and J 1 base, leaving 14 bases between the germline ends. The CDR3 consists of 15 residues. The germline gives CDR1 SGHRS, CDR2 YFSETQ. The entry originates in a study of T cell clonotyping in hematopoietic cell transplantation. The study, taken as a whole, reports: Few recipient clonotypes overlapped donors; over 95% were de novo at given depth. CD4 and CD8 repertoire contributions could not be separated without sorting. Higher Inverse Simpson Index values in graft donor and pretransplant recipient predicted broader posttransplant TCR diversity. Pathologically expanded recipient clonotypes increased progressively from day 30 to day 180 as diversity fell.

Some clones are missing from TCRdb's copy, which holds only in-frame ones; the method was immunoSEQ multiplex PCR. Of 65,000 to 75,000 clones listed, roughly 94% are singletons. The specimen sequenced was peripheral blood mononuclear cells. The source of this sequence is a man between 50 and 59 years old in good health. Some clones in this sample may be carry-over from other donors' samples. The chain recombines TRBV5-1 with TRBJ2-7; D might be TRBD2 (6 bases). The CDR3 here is CASSWLDGGSYEQYF. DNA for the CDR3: TGCGCCAGCAGCTGGTTAGATGGGGGGTCCTACGAGCAGTACTTC.